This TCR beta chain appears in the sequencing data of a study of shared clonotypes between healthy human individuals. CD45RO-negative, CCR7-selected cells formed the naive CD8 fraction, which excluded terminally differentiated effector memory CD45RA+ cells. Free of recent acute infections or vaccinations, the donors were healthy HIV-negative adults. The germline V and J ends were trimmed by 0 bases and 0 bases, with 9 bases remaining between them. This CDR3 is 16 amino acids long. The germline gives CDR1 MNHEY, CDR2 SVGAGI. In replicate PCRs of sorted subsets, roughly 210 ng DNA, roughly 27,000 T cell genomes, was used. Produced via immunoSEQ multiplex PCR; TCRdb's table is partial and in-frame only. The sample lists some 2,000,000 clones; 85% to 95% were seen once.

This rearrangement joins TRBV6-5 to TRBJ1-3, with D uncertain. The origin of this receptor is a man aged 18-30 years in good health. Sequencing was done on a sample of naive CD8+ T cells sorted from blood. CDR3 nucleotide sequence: TGTGCCAGCAGTTACTCGACTCTAAGCTCTGGAAACACCATATATTTT. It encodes CASSYSTLSSGNTIYF.